A single sample is the source of the 23 T cell receptor beta chains below, sequenced in a study of blood T cells in healthy people across ages (dated by TCRdb to the mid-2010s). The library was built by means of 5' RACE. Sequencing used an Illumina HiSeq 2500. A second about 7 to 11 cycle PCR used a sample-barcoded 5' primer and a J-beta primer mix. TCRdb trimmed public reads at Q25 via fastp, called clones via MiXCR and kept in-frame beta chains. Identical CDR3 proteins give one entry, which carries the most common genes and DNA. The sample records more than 750,000 distinct CDR3 sequences, 29% of which are singletons. The biggest ten clones account for approximately 10% of the sample. In addition, the sample was reused for a study of T cells of mothers and their children.

The sample comprised blood. The receptors stem from a woman aged 40-49 years in good health.

A word on this clonotype: A much bigger clone sits one base away, suggesting this may be a read error. The CDR3 DNA reads as TGTGCCAGCAGCTTAGATGGGACAGACTACAATGAGCGGTTCTTC. Encoded protein: CASSLDGTDYNERFF. The chain recombines TRBV7-2 with TRBJ2-1, with 7 bases aligning to TRBD1. The CDR3 loop spans 15 amino acids. From germline, CDR1 is SGHTA and CDR2 FQGNSA.

Details on this clonotype: The junction and the germline gene differ at one end; a read error may be behind it. The gene calls are TRBV6-1 and TRBJ1-1; 7 positions match TRBD1. The CDR3 spans 13 residues. CDR1 MNHNS and CDR2 SASEGT come from the germline V gene. For the CDR3, the DNA is TGTGCCAGCAGCCTGGACAGGAACACTGAAGCTCTCTTT. Amino acid sequence: CASSLDRNTEALF.

The chain has TRBV27 and TRBJ1-2, with D possibly being TRBD1 (6 bases). This CDR3 comprises 16 residues. The ends were cut back, 5 bases at V and 3 bases at J, with 19 bases in the middle. Germline V lookup: CDR1 MNHEY, CDR2 SMNVEV (reference sequence). CDR3 bases: TGTGCCAGCAGTGCAGCTGTGGGGGGGCGAGACTATGGCTACACCTTC. This codes for CASSAAVGGRDYGYTF.

The chain links TRBV2 to TRBJ1-5; unclear D gene. CDR1 is SNHLY and CDR2 is FYNNEI in the germline V gene. V was pared by 8 bases and J by 0 bases, with 14 bases between. The CDR3 length is 15 residues. The CDR3 region is CASLTDRYSNQPQHF. The CDR3 coding sequence is TGTGCCAGCTTAACGGACCGATATAGCAATCAGCCCCAGCATTTT.

This clonotype appeared a few times. V gene TRBV10-3 combines with J gene TRBJ1-1; D unresolved. The germline gives CDR1 ENHRY, CDR2 SYGVKD. V lost 4 bases and J lost 1, with 7 bases in between. This CDR3 comprises 13 residues. The CDR3 loop is CAISGKPNTEAFF. The DNA for the CDR3 is TGTGCCATCAGTGGGAAGCCGAACACTGAAGCTTTCTTT.

The gene calls are TRBV5-1 and TRBJ2-2; the D is unclear. The germline gives CDR1 SGHRS, CDR2 YFSETQ. The CDR3 totals 13 residues. The V end lost 0 bases, the J end lost 6 bases, and 6 bases lay between the germline ends. The CDR3 reads CASSLAVSGELFF. The CDR3 DNA reads TGCGCCAGCAGCTTGGCAGTATCCGGGGAGCTGTTTTTT.

The genes are TRBV5-1 and TRBJ2-5; D may be TRBD2 (6 bases). The CDR3 extends over 16 amino acids. Germline V gene data show CDR1 as SGHRS and CDR2 as YFSETQ. V was cut by 1 base and J by 2 bases, with 15 bases left in between. The CDR3 nucleotides are TGCGCCAGCAGCTTGTCGGGGGTTAAGCCTCAAGAGACCCAGTACTTC. It specifies CASSLSGVKPQETQYF.

This clonotype occurred a few times. The chain uses TRBV5-6 and TRBJ1-2; maybe TRBD1 (6 bases). The CDR3 extends over 14 amino acids. Germline loops: CDR1 SGHDT, CDR2 YYEEEE. V lost 3 bases and J 4 bases, leaving 13 bases between the germline ends. The CDR3 DNA follows: TGTGCCAGCAGCTACGACAGGCCGAGCTATGGCTACACCTTC. Translating it yields CASSYDRPSYGYTF.

This chain connects TRBV6-5 to TRBJ2-7; 7 nucleotides match TRBD1. The V gene end was trimmed by 7 bases and the J gene end by 2 bases; junction bases not matched to a gene: 8. The CDR3 extends over 14 amino acids. CDR1 is MNHEY and CDR2 is SVGAGI in the germline V gene. The CDR3 DNA is TGTGCCAGCACGCCGACAGGGAACCCCTACGAGCAGTACTTC. Its protein is CASTPTGNPYEQYF.

This clonotype was counted ten times or more. This may arise from a read error, as a much more abundant clone is one base away. The genes are TRBV12-3 or TRBV12-4 and TRBJ1-2; 9 positions match TRBD1. The CDR3 runs to 15 residues. The trim removed 4 bases at V and 4 bases at J, leaving 7 bases unmatched. DNA of the CDR3: TGTGCCAGCAGTTCGGGGACAGGGAGCTGCTATGGCTACACCTTC. Its protein is CASSSGTGSCYGYTF.

This clonotype was counted a few times. This rearrangement joins TRBV14 to TRBJ1-4, with 9 bases aligning to TRBD1. Germline lookup yields CDR1 SGHDN and CDR2 FVKESK. The V segment lost 9 bases and the J segment 8 bases; nucleotides outside the gene matches: 7. The CDR3 extends over 13 amino acids. CDR3 nucleotides: TGTGCCAGACAGACAGGGGGAGAAGAAAAACTGTTTTTT. This sequence encodes CARQTGGEEKLFF.

Notes on this clonotype: A much larger clone lies one base from this, so it may be a read error. V gene TRBV6-5 combines with J gene TRBJ2-7; D is possibly TRBD1 (5 bases). The ends were cut back, 0 bases at V and 4 bases at J, with 16 bases in the middle. Germline V gene sequence: CDR1 MNHEY, CDR2 SVGAGI. The CDR3 totals 16 residues. The CDR3 DNA follows: TGTGCCAGCAGTTACTCGGGTAGGGGAAGATCTTACGAGCAGTACTTC. It specifies CASSYSGRGRSYEQYF.

The J gene is TRBJ1-1, the V gene TRBV7-3, with a possible D match to TRBD1 (5 bases). Per the germline V gene, CDR1 is SGHTA and CDR2 is FQGTGA. V lost 1 base to trimming and J lost 1 base, with 13 bases between them. This CDR3 comprises 16 residues. The CDR3, as DNA: TGTGCCAGCAGCTTAAGGCCCGGGGGATCGAACACTGAAGCTTTCTTT. Amino acid sequence: CASSLRPGGSNTEAFF.

This clonotype was observed a handful of times. The chain uses TRBV9 and TRBJ2-5, with 7 bases lining up with TRBD2. CDR3 size: 16 residues. Germline assignment: CDR1 SGDLS and CDR2 YYNGEE. Trimming removed 4 bases from V and 5 bases from J; junction bases left unmatched: 14. CDR3 amino acids: CASSSQTGGWIETQYF. The DNA for the CDR3 is TGTGCCAGCAGCTCCCAAACGGGGGGTTGGATTGAGACCCAGTACTTC.

The rearrangement links TRBV7-9 to TRBJ1-1, with D perhaps TRBD1 (6 bases). Trimming took 6 bases from V and 0 from J, leaving 14 bases between them. The CDR3 consists of 15 residues. Germline lookup yields CDR1 SEHNR and CDR2 FQNEAQ (reference sequence). The CDR3 sequence: CASRRTAQMNTEAFF. CDR3 nucleotide sequence: TGTGCCAGCAGACGGACAGCTCAAATGAACACTGAAGCTTTCTTT. The whole variable domain, remainder taken from reference TRBV7-9 and TRBJ1-1, is DTGVSQNPRHKITKRGQNVTFRCDPISEHNRLYWYRQTLGQGPEFLTYFQNEAQLEKSRLLSDRFSAERPKGSFSTLEIQRTEQGDSAMYLCASRRTAQMNTEAFFGQGTRLTVV.

Notes on this clonotype: A junction end diverges from the germline sequence, so it may reflect a read error. This chain joins TRBV4-1 and TRBJ2-2; D call uncertain. The CDR3 has 15 residues. The germline V gene encodes CDR1 MGHRA and CDR2 YSYEKL. CDR3 loop: CASNQPHLTGGELFF. The DNA of the CDR3 is TGCGCCAGCAACCAACCCCATCTAACCGGCGGGGAGCTGTTTTTT.

This clonotype was seen more than once but under ten times. The V and J genes are TRBV18 and TRBJ1-5; D ambiguous. This CDR3 region has 14 residues. CDR1 is KGHSH and CDR2 is LQKENI in the germline V gene. Trimming took 1 base from V and 7 from J, leaving 11 bases between them. CDR3 nucleotides: TGTGCCAGCTCACCACGAGTCGGGTACCAGCCCCAGCATTTT. Protein: CASSPRVGYQPQHF.

The table lists this clonotype with a few counts. The chain joins TRBV7-2 to TRBJ2-3; D perhaps matches TRBD1 (6 bases). The germline V gene encodes CDR1 SGHTA and CDR2 FQGNSA. The CDR3 is made up of 15 amino acids. The V end lost 6 bases, the J end lost 3 bases, and 16 bases lay between the germline ends. CDR3 coding DNA: TGTGCCAGCAGAAGTGCAGGGGCGCGAACAGATACGCAGTATTTT. Its protein product is CASRSAGARTDTQYF.

The table lists this clonotype with a few counts. The rearrangement links TRBV13 to TRBJ2-3; 11 bases agree with TRBD2. Germline CDR1 and CDR2: PRHDT and FYEKMQ (reference sequence). V was clipped by 5 bases and J by 2 bases; unmatched bases: 12. This CDR3 contains 18 residues. Here the CDR3 reads CASSTTQTSGVVTDTQYF. For the CDR3, the DNA is TGTGCCAGCAGCACCACCCAGACTAGCGGGGTGGTCACAGATACGCAGTATTTT. The full variable domain, its missing parts supplied by reference TRBV13 and TRBJ2-3, is AAGVIQSPRHLIKEKRETATLKCYPIPRHDTVYWYQQGPGQDPQFLISFYEKMQSDKGSIPDRFSAQQFSDYHSELNMSSLELGDSALYFCASSTTQTSGVVTDTQYFGPGTRLTVL.

The CDR3 loop is CASSYYSQGNEQYF. CDR3 DNA: TGTGCCAGCTCATACTATTCACAGGGGAACGAGCAGTACTTC. The chain links TRBV18 to TRBJ2-7, with 7 bases matching TRBD1. The germline V gene has CDR1 KGHSH and CDR2 LQKENI. CDR3 size: 14 residues. Unmatched junction bases numbered 9, after V lost 5 bases and J lost 5 bases.

This chain uses TRBV6-1 with TRBJ1-2; D is perhaps TRBD1 (5 bases). The V end lost 3 bases, the J end lost 8 bases, and 13 bases lay between the germline ends. The length of the CDR3 is 13 residues. Germline V lookup: CDR1 MNHNS, CDR2 SASEGT. The CDR3 protein is CASSDRQRGGYTF. CDR3 nucleotides: TGTGCCAGCAGTGACCGACAGCGAGGGGGCTACACCTTC.

This clonotype was observed a few times. This sequence may be a read error, since a much larger clone differs from it by one base. This chain links TRBV10-3 with TRBJ2-7; 7 bases match TRBD1. This CDR3 has 14 amino acids. J lost 0 bases, V lost 5 bases, and 4 bases had no gene match. Germline V CDR1 and CDR2: ENHRY, SYGVKD. This CDR3 reads CAISQGTDSYEQYF. DNA of the CDR3: TGTGCCATCAGTCAAGGGACAGACTCCTACGAGCAGTACTTC.

This clonotype was counted ten times or more. This sequence joins TRBV7-8 and TRBJ1-1; D remains ambiguous. Trimming shortened V by 2 bases and J by 4 bases, and 11 bases separated the two germline ends. The CDR3 covers 14 residues. Germline values: CDR1 SGHVS, CDR2 FQNEAQ. The CDR3 loop reads CASSLRVERTEAFF. The CDR3 DNA follows: TGTGCCAGCAGCTTAAGGGTAGAGCGCACTGAAGCTTTCTTT. Combining the CDR3 with reference TRBV7-8 and TRBJ1-1 gives the whole variable domain GAGVSQSPRYKVAKRGQDVALRCDPISGHVSLFWYQQALGQGPEFLTYFQNEAQLDKSGLPSDRFFAERPEGSVSTLKIQRTQQEDSAVYLCASSLRVERTEAFFGQGTRLTVV.